The next 3 T cell receptor beta chains were all read from a single sample in a study of Graves' ophthalmopathy and Graves' hyperthyroidism. Using RNA transcripts, the TCR beta CDR3 regions were amplified. RT-PCR was first run with HTBI primers, then multiplex PCR in a second round. MiXCR, applied by TCRdb to the multiplex PCR reads, yields one record per CDR3 protein. The repertoire includes roughly 400,000 distinct CDR3 sequences, about 18% of them detected once, and about 2.4% sits in the top ten. The sequenced sample consisted of peripheral blood. These receptors came from an adult woman with stable Graves' hyperthyroidism.

The chain couples TRBV12-3 or TRBV12-4 to TRBJ1-5; D is unresolved. This CDR3 has 17 amino acids. Trimming took off 6 bases at V and 0 bases at J, with 18 bases between the two ends. Here the CDR3 reads CASSPRPTGYSNQPQHF. Here the CDR3 DNA reads TGTGCCAGCAGCCCCCGACCCACGGGCTATAGCAATCAGCCCCAGCATTTT.

This clonotype turned up a few times. J is TRBJ2-7 and V is TRBV4-1; TRBD2 aligns across 9 bases. Germline trimming cut 1 base from V and 6 bases from J; bases unmatched to any gene: 16. The CDR3 totals 18 residues. The germline CDR1 and CDR2 sequences are MGHRA and YSYEKL. The CDR3 region is CASSQGNPREGSTREQYF. CDR3 DNA: TGCGCCAGCAGCCAAGGGAATCCGCGGGAGGGCTCTACTCGCGAGCAGTACTTC.

This clonotype was found a few times. This chain's CDR3 is CASEQSHLTGELFF. DNA for the CDR3: TGTGCCAGCGAACAGAGCCACCTCACCGGGGAGCTGTTTTTT. This chain joins TRBV28 and TRBJ2-2; D not resolved. The germline V gene has CDR1 MDHEN and CDR2 SYDVKM. This CDR3 spans 14 amino acids. The V end lost 8 bases, the J end lost 4 bases, and 14 bases lay between the germline ends. Full variable domain (missing parts from reference TRBV28 and TRBJ2-2): DVKVTQSSRYLVKRTGEKVFLECVQDMDHENMFWYRQDPGLGLRLIYFSYDVKMKEKGDIPEGYSVSREKKERFSLILESASTNQTSMYLCASEQSHLTGELFFGEGSRLTVL.